This T cell receptor (beta chain) was sequenced during a study of CD8 T cells in Susac syndrome. Broader study findings: As the study acknowledged, the number of individuals who were part of its TCR sequencing and HLA analysis was relatively small.

Random hexamers were used to reverse transcribe an amount of roughly 0.45 to 1 ug RNA. Amplification of the TCR beta CDR3 was carried out by immunoSEQ multiplex PCR, which spanned a total of 54 Vbeta and 13 Jbeta segments. Each CDR3 protein gets one entry after TCRdb re-called the immunoSEQ multiplex PCR reads with MiXCR. The sample lists 69,000 or so distinct CDR3 sequences, 95% occurring once. Concerning this clonotype itself: What it binds is not known.

TEMRA cells were enriched by FACS, and CD4+ and CD8+ T cells were negatively isolated. Per germline, CDR1 MNHEY and CDR2 SVGAGI. Trimming took off 3 bases at V and 4 bases at J, with 6 bases between the two ends. The length of the CDR3 is 12 residues. This receptor was obtained from a human donor in good health. Sequencing was carried out using CD8+ T cells from PBMCs. This chain connects TRBV6-5 to TRBJ1-2; no clear D. The CDR3 loop reads CASSYGSYGYTF. CDR3 sequence (DNA): TGTGCCAGCAGTTATGGAAGCTATGGCTACACCTTC.